This is a list of T cell receptor beta chains from one sample in a study of shared clonotypes between healthy human individuals. Method: immunoSEQ multiplex PCR; TCRdb's copy keeps in-frame clones and lacks some. The table includes nearly 2 million clones, about 95% detected once. The sequencing input was naive CD8+ T cells sorted from blood. These receptor sequences come from a young man in good health. The CDR3 runs from the conserved cysteine through the conserved F or W. A D gene is named only where the DNA matches it firmly. For some rows the clone size is stated as once, few or many, or as a class when expanded; others skip it.

- | TRBJ2-7 | TRBV6-5 | TRBD1 | CASSDRDSPYEQYF | TGTGCCAGCAGTGACCGGGACAGCCCCTACGAGCAGTACTTC
- | TRBJ2-7 | TRBV5-1 | - | CASSSDYTYEQYF | TGCGCCAGCAGCTCGGACTATACCTACGAGCAGTACTTC
- | TRBJ2-5 | TRBV28 | - | CASSPAAASSRETQYF | TGTGCCAGCAGCCCCGCGGCAGCATCCAGTAGAGAGACCCAGTACTTC
- | TRBJ2-7 | TRBV5-6 | - | CASSLGGGLTYEQYF | TGTGCCAGCAGCTTGGGGGGAGGTTTAACCTACGAGCAGTACTTC
- | TRBJ1-2 | TRBV11-2 | - | CASSSWESEFQSGYTF | TGTGCCAGCAGCTCTTGGGAATCGGAATTTCAAAGTGGCTACACCTTC
- | TRBJ2-7 | TRBV7-2 | TRBD1 | CASSAHPGTGDNEQYF | TGTGCCAGCAGCGCGCACCCCGGGACAGGGGATAACGAGCAGTACTTC
once | TRBJ1-1 | TRBV4-1 | TRBD1 | CASSQARPGQVYTEAFF | TGCGCCAGCAGCCAAGCAAGGCCGGGACAGGTATACACTGAAGCTTTCTTT
- | TRBJ1-1 | TRBV19 | - | CASSGFMNTEAFF | TGTGCCAGTAGTGGGTTCATGAACACTGAAGCTTTCTTT
- | TRBJ2-2 | TRBV11-2 | - | CASSFALNRVTGELFF | TGTGCCAGCAGCTTTGCTCTGAACAGGGTCACCGGGGAGCTGTTTTTT
- | TRBJ2-1 | TRBV6-5 | - | CASSPGHPSYNEQFF | TGTGCCAGCAGCCCGGGACATCCGTCCTACAATGAGCAGTTCTTC
- | TRBJ2-3 | TRBV11-2 | TRBD2 | CASSLQAGDVDTQYF | TGTGCCAGCAGCTTACAAGCGGGAGATGTGGATACGCAGTATTTT
- | TRBJ2-3 | TRBV4-3 | TRBD2 | CASSQEWLAETDTQYF | TGCGCCAGCAGCCAAGAGTGGCTAGCGGAGACAGATACGCAGTATTTT
once | TRBJ2-5 | TRBV7-9 | - | CASSPPRQETQYF | TGTGCCAGCAGCCCCCCACGACAAGAGACCCAGTACTTC
- | TRBJ2-5 | TRBV10-2 | - | CASSELGYETQYF | TGCGCCAGCAGTGAGTTGGGGTATGAGACCCAGTACTTC
- | TRBJ1-2 | TRBV4-3 | - | CASSQEWGLWDGYTF | TGCGCCAGCAGCCAAGAATGGGGACTTTGGGATGGCTACACCTTC
- | TRBJ2-2 | TRBV4-3 | - | CASSQDPSWGAGELFF | TGCGCCAGCAGCCAAGACCCCAGCTGGGGGGCCGGGGAGCTGTTTTTT
- | TRBJ2-7 | TRBV6-1 | - | CASSEAGPGTYEQYF | TGTGCCAGCAGTGAAGCGGGTCCAGGGACTTACGAGCAGTACTTC
- | TRBJ1-5 | TRBV5-8 | - | CASSLRTADSNQPQHF | TGTGCCAGCAGCTTGCGGACAGCCGACTCCAATCAGCCCCAGCATTTT
- | TRBJ1-5 | TRBV4-1 | - | CASSQKTGLQPQHF | TGCGCCAGCAGCCAAAAGACAGGATTACAGCCCCAGCATTTT
- | TRBJ2-1 | TRBV5-6 | - | CASSLGDSYNEQFF | TGTGCCAGCAGCTTGGGCGACAGCTACAATGAGCAGTTCTTC
- | TRBJ2-2 | TRBV12-2 | - | CASRLGDRGLGFSGELFF | TGTGCAAGTCGCTTAGGGGACAGGGGGCTCGGATTTTCCGGGGAGCTGTTTTTT
- | TRBJ2-3 | TRBV5-1 | TRBD2 | CASSSPVDSGGDSTDTQYF | TGCGCCAGCAGCTCCCCGGTGGATAGCGGGGGGGATAGCACAGATACGCAGTATTTT
- | TRBJ1-5 | TRBV6-5 | TRBD1 | CASRSGQNSNQPQHF | TGTGCCAGCAGATCGGGACAGAATAGCAATCAGCCCCAGCATTTT
- | TRBJ1-2 | TRBV7-6 | - | CASSLGDKYGYTF | TGTGCCAGCAGCTTAGGAGACAAATATGGCTACACCTTC
- | TRBJ2-5 | TRBV7-9 | TRBD1 | CASSQRDREETQYF | TGTGCCAGCAGCCAAAGGGACAGAGAAGAGACCCAGTACTTC
- | TRBJ2-4 | TRBV2 | TRBD2 | CASSEALLGLAGSNIQYF | TGTGCCAGCAGTGAAGCGCTTCTGGGGCTAGCGGGAAGCAACATTCAGTACTTC
- | TRBJ2-5 | TRBV6-5 | - | CASSYYWGTQETQYF | TGTGCCAGCAGTTACTATTGGGGAACCCAAGAGACCCAGTACTTC
- | TRBJ2-7 | TRBV13 | - | CASSQHTQGYEQYF | TGTGCCAGCAGCCAACACACACAGGGCTACGAGCAGTACTTC
- | TRBJ2-2 | TRBV4-3 | TRBD2 | CASGSGLVGTGELFF | TGCGCCAGCGGCTCGGGACTAGTCGGCACCGGGGAGCTGTTTTTT
- | TRBJ2-5 | TRBV6-5 | - | CASSYSLGTGETQYF | TGTGCCAGCAGTTACTCTCTGGGGACCGGTGAGACCCAGTACTTC
- | TRBJ2-7 | TRBV27 | TRBD1 | CASSFGTGSYEQYF | TGTGCCAGCAGTTTTGGGACAGGGTCTTACGAGCAGTACTTC
- | TRBJ2-7 | TRBV5-1 | TRBD2 | CASSQGLAGAPSYEQYF | TGCGCCAGCAGCCAGGGACTAGCGGGAGCCCCCTCCTACGAGCAGTACTTC
- | TRBJ1-1 | TRBV4-1 | - | CASSHPVDSHTEAFF | TGCGCCAGCAGCCACCCTGTGGACAGCCACACTGAAGCTTTCTTT
- | TRBJ2-7 | TRBV2 | - | CASASLAYEQYF | TGTGCCAGCGCCAGTCTCGCCTACGAGCAGTACTTC
- | TRBJ2-7 | TRBV4-1 | - | CASSQGRVSSYEQYF | TGCGCCAGCAGCCAAGGGAGAGTCAGCTCCTACGAGCAGTACTTC
- | TRBJ1-6 | TRBV6-1 | - | CASSEIGSNSPLHF | TGTGCCAGCAGTGAGATAGGGTCTAATTCACCCCTCCACTTT
- | TRBJ2-1 | TRBV9 | - | CASSVESGSVYNEQFF | TGTGCCAGCAGCGTTGAGAGCGGGTCGGTATACAATGAGCAGTTCTTC
- | TRBJ2-7 | TRBV19 | - | CASSSRTNEHEQYF | TGTGCCAGTAGTAGTCGGACAAATGAACACGAGCAGTACTTC
once | TRBJ2-7 | TRBV4-1 | TRBD2 | CASSPRLAAAYEQYF | TGCGCCAGCAGCCCCCGACTAGCGGCGGCCTACGAGCAGTACTTC
- | TRBJ2-5 | TRBV29-1 | - | CSVEGGQQETQYF | TGCAGCGTTGAAGGCGGGCAGCAAGAGACCCAGTACTTC
- | TRBJ2-5 | TRBV7-9 | - | CASSRAQETQYF | TGTGCCAGCAGCCGGGCCCAAGAGACCCAGTACTTC
- | TRBJ2-7 | TRBV27 | - | CASSPSTYEQYF | TGTGCCAGCAGTCCGTCCACATACGAGCAGTACTTC
- | TRBJ2-2 | TRBV7-9 | - | CASSDTGRAGELFF | TGTGCCAGCAGCGACACAGGGAGGGCCGGGGAGCTGTTTTTT
- | TRBJ2-2 | TRBV5-6 | - | CASSLGRSNTGELFF | TGTGCCAGCAGCTTGGGCAGATCGAACACCGGGGAGCTGTTTTTT
- | TRBJ2-1 | TRBV28 | TRBD2 | CASSSHQTSGGPYNEQFF | TGTGCCAGCAGTTCCCATCAGACTAGCGGGGGCCCCTACAATGAGCAGTTCTTC
- | TRBJ2-7 | TRBV15 | - | CATSGGRGTYEQYF | TGTGCCACCAGCGGGGGACGGGGGACCTACGAGCAGTACTTC
- | TRBJ2-7 | TRBV5-4 | TRBD1 | CASSLVAGGEQYF | TGTGCCAGCAGCTTGGTCGCAGGGGGCGAGCAGTACTTC
- | TRBJ2-5 | TRBV4-2 | - | CASSPKIALEETQYF | TGTGCCAGCAGCCCGAAGATCGCGCTTGAAGAGACCCAGTACTTC
- | TRBJ2-7 | TRBV10-3 | - | CAISWDNSYEQYF | TGTGCCATCAGTTGGGACAACTCCTACGAGCAGTACTTC
- | TRBJ2-1 | TRBV7-9 | - | CASSLVAQGNEQFF | TGTGCCAGCAGCTTAGTTGCGCAGGGCAATGAGCAGTTCTTC
once | TRBJ1-1 | TRBV29-1 | TRBD1 | CSVEDLGQPLNTEAFF | TGCAGCGTTGAAGACCTGGGACAGCCTTTGAACACTGAAGCTTTCTTT
- | TRBJ2-7 | TRBV19 | - | CASAGTSWDEQYF | TGTGCCAGTGCCGGGACCTCTTGGGACGAGCAGTACTTC
- | TRBJ2-3 | TRBV29-1 | TRBD1 | CSVEEGTGRDTQYF | TGCAGCGTTGAAGAGGGGACAGGGAGGGATACGCAGTATTTT
- | TRBJ2-6 | TRBV28 | - | CASSYSPGPLTF | TGTGCCAGCAGCTATTCTCCGGGACCCTTGACTTTC
- | TRBJ2-7 | TRBV6-5 | TRBD1 | CASSYISDRDEQYF | TGTGCCAGCAGTTACATTTCGGACAGGGACGAGCAGTACTTC